This entry lists 24 T cell receptor beta chains sequenced from one sample in a study of CD8+ T cells in alopecia areata. Extracted RNA was reverse transcribed, and the resulting cDNA served as sequencing template. Clones were read by immunoSEQ multiplex PCR, and TCRdb kept only the in-frame ones, dropping some. In the table there are about 160,000 clones, roughly two thirds of which are singletons. Regarding treatment: oral pan-JAK inhibitor, 5-10 mg twice daily. Sequencing was performed on CD4+ T cells sorted from blood, taken at week 4, from a patient treated with tofacitinib. The origin of the receptors is a human donor with alopecia areata.

CDR3 coding DNA: TGTGCCAGCAGCTTAGAGGCAGCATTTAACTATGGCTACACCTTC. Translation: CASSLEAAFNYGYTF. This chain uses TRBV11-1 with TRBJ1-2; D is undetermined. CDR1 and CDR2 (germline): SGHAT, FQDESV (reference sequence). The CDR3 spans 15 residues. Trimming removed 1 base from V and 1 base from J, with 10 bases in between. The variable domain in full, with the rest retrieved from reference TRBV11-1 and TRBJ1-2, is EAEVAQSPRYKITEKSQAVAFWCDPISGHATLYWYRQILGQGPELLVQFQDESVVDDSQLPKDRFSAERLKGVDSTLKIQPAELGDSAMYLCASSLEAAFNYGYTFGSGTRLTVV.

CDR3 amino acids: CASSQDQTDPYEQYF. CDR3 in DNA: TGCGCCAGCAGCCAAGATCAAACGGACCCCTACGAGCAGTACTTC. The chain links TRBV4-3 to TRBJ2-7; D uncertain. The germline V and J ends were trimmed by 0 bases and 2 bases, with 11 bases remaining between them. This CDR3 has 15 amino acids. The V gene's germline CDR1 is LGHNA and CDR2 YSLEER.

V and J are TRBV27 and TRBJ2-5; no reliable D call. The CDR3 runs to 14 residues. Germline values: CDR1 MNHEY, CDR2 SMNVEV (reference sequence). V was shortened by 6 bases and J by 4 bases, with 15 bases between the two germline ends. DNA of the CDR3: TGTGCCAGCAGGATGACTTCCCGAGGAGAGACCCAGTACTTC. Protein product: CASRMTSRGETQYF.

CDR3 DNA sequence: TGCAGCGTTGAAGCGGGGAGCCAAGAGACCCAGTACTTC. Translating it yields CSVEAGSQETQYF. This sequence joins TRBV29-1 and TRBJ2-5; tentatively, D is TRBD2 (5 bases). The CDR3 has 13 amino acids. Germline V gives CDR1 SQVTM, CDR2 ANQGSEA. V lost 1 base, J lost 1 base, and 7 bases lay in between.

This clone was seen only once. The V and J genes are TRBV6-5 and TRBJ2-3, with D perhaps assigned TRBD1 or TRBD2 (5 bases each). CDR3 length: 15 amino acids. V was trimmed by 6 bases and J by 0 bases, leaving 13 bases between them. CDR1 and CDR2 (germline): MNHEY, SVGAGI. CDR3 region: CASSSLGASTDTQYF. CDR3 bases: TGTGCCAGCAGCTCCCTCGGGGCGAGCACAGATACGCAGTATTTT.

CDR3 protein: CASSQRQGNGYTF. Here the CDR3 DNA reads TGTGCCAGCAGCCAAAGACAGGGGAACGGCTACACCTTC. The rearrangement links TRBV7-2 to TRBJ1-2, with 8 bases aligning to TRBD1. Germline CDR1 SGHTA, CDR2 FQGNSA. The junction had 7 bases not matched to a gene; V was cut back by 5 bases and J by 8 bases. The CDR3 sequence is 13 residues long.

V gene TRBV5-1 combines with J gene TRBJ2-2, with no clear D. The germline gives CDR1 SGHRS, CDR2 YFSETQ. Trimming left V 1 base short and J 6 bases short, with 1 base between. The CDR3 covers 11 residues. CDR3: CASSLPGELFF. CDR3 nucleotides: TGCGCCAGCAGCTTGCCCGGGGAGCTGTTTTTT.

This chain uses TRBV29-1 with TRBJ2-5, with TRBD2 matching 7 bases. This CDR3 region has 14 residues. V lost 6 bases and J lost 5; bases outside the gene matches: 12. The germline CDR1 and CDR2 sequences are SQVTM and ANQGSEA. For the CDR3, the DNA is TGCAGCGTCTCCGGCGGGGAGGGTTGGGAGACCCAGTACTTC. Amino acid sequence: CSVSGGEGWETQYF.

CDR3 in amino acids: CAWGRQTQYF. In DNA form, the CDR3 reads TGTGCCTGGGGAAGGCAGACCCAGTACTTC. The V and J genes are TRBV30 and TRBJ2-5; D call uncertain. CDR3 length: 10 residues. The germline V and J ends were trimmed by 5 bases and 6 bases, with 7 bases remaining between them. CDR1 GTSNPN and CDR2 SVGIG come from the germline V gene (reference sequence). Supplemented by reference TRBV30 and TRBJ2-5, the full variable domain reads SQTIHQWPATLVQPVGSPLSLECTVEGTSNPNLYWYRQAAGRGLQLLFYSVGIGQISSEVPQNLSASRPQDRQFILSSKKLLLSDSGFYLCAWGRQTQYFGPGTRLLVL.

The CDR3 sequence: CSVEGSGYEQYF. The CDR3 coding sequence is TGCAGCGTTGAAGGTTCAGGGTACGAGCAGTACTTC. This chain connects TRBV29-1 to TRBJ2-7; a possible D gene is TRBD1 (5 bases). CDR3 length equals 12 residues. Trimming cost V 1 base and J 4 bases, with 8 bases left between them. Germline CDR1 SQVTM, CDR2 ANQGSEA.

The V and J genes are TRBV9 and TRBJ1-2; 9 bases are shared with TRBD1. V gave up 1 base and J gave up 7 bases; unmatched junction bases: 8. Germline CDR1 is SGDLS and CDR2 is YYNGEE. CDR3 length equals 15 residues. CDR3 nucleotides: TGTGCCAGCAGCGTACCTTGGACAGGGGTTGGTGGCTACACCTTC. This translates into CASSVPWTGVGGYTF.

The rearrangement joins TRBV19 to TRBJ2-7, with D possibly being TRBD1 (6 bases). V lost 8 bases and J lost 7, with 9 bases in between. The V gene's germline CDR1 is LNHDA and CDR2 SQIVND (reference sequence). The CDR3 consists of 10 residues. The CDR3 reads CASSGTEQYF. In DNA, the CDR3 is TGTGCCAGTTCCGGGACAGAGCAGTACTTC. Together with reference TRBV19 and TRBJ2-7, the CDR3 gives the full variable domain: DGGITQSPKYLFRKEGQNVTLSCEQNLNHDAMYWYRQDPGQGLRLIYYSQIVNDFQKGDIAEGYSVSREKKESFPLTVTSAQKNPTAFYLCASSGTEQYFGPGTRLTVT.

This chain connects TRBV29-1 to TRBJ2-3; TRBD1 agrees at 9 bases. Losses at the gene ends were 1 base for V and 6 bases for J; bases not matched to a gene: 8. CDR1 and CDR2 from the germline V gene are SQVTM and ANQGSEA. CDR3 length equals 15 residues. The CDR3: CSVEGGTGRYDTQYF. As DNA, the CDR3 is TGCAGCGTTGAAGGTGGGACAGGGAGGTACGATACGCAGTATTTT.

The genes are TRBV4-2 and TRBJ1-2; D is unresolved. The CDR3 has 14 amino acids. V gave up 4 bases and J gave up 5 bases, with 14 bases separating them. Germline V gives CDR1 LGHNA, CDR2 YNFKEQ. CDR3 bases: TGTGCCAGCAGCCCTGCCCCCGGGAGGTATGGCTACACCTTC. This gives the protein CASSPAPGRYGYTF.

This chain joins TRBV30 and TRBJ2-5, with TRBD1 as a possible D gene (6 bases). Trimming stripped 5 bases from V and 2 bases from J, with 18 bases between. The CDR3 is 15 residues long. Per the germline V gene, CDR1 is GTSNPN and CDR2 is SVGIG (reference sequence). CDR3 nucleotides: TGTGCCTGGTCCCGTGGGGGCAGAACGCAAGAGACCCAGTACTTC. It encodes CAWSRGGRTQETQYF.

This chain links TRBV30 with TRBJ1-2; D is undetermined. Trimming cost V 0 bases and J 5 bases, with 19 bases left between them. Germline assignment: CDR1 GTSNPN and CDR2 SVGIG (reference sequence). The CDR3 extends over 16 amino acids. The CDR3 DNA sequence: TGTGCCTGGAGTGTAGGTTTGGGCAGCGTCGGGTATGGCTACACCTTC. Its protein is CAWSVGLGSVGYGYTF. Variable domain in full (rest from reference TRBV30 and TRBJ1-2): SQTIHQWPATLVQPVGSPLSLECTVEGTSNPNLYWYRQAAGRGLQLLFYSVGIGQISSEVPQNLSASRPQDRQFILSSKKLLLSDSGFYLCAWSVGLGSVGYGYTFGSGTRLTVV.

This clone was seen a handful of times. The chain uses TRBV30 and TRBJ2-1; TRBD2 might be the D (6 bases). In germline, CDR1 is GTSNPN, CDR2 SVGIG (reference sequence). V was clipped by 0 bases and J by 4 bases, with 10 bases between them. This CDR3 has 14 residues. CDR3 sequence: CAWSVRRGYNEQFF. The CDR3 DNA is TGTGCCTGGAGTGTAAGGCGGGGATACAATGAGCAGTTCTTC.

The chain carries TRBV7-2 and TRBJ2-7, with 7 bases lining up with TRBD1. Germline assignment: CDR1 SGHTA and CDR2 FQGNSA. After removal of 3 bases from V and 2 bases from J, the junction contained 4 bases not matched to a gene. CDR3 length: 14 amino acids. This CDR3 is CASSFVGQAYEQYF. CDR3 DNA sequence: TGTGCCAGCAGCTTCGTCGGACAGGCCTACGAGCAGTACTTC.

The CDR3 sequence is CASSSQPGNQPQHF. DNA of the CDR3: TGTGCCAGCAGTTCCCAGCCTGGCAATCAGCCCCAGCATTTT. J is TRBJ1-5 and V is TRBV6-1; D is undetermined. CDR3 length: 14 amino acids. V dropped 5 bases and J dropped 2 bases, with 10 bases sitting between them. Germline V gene data show CDR1 as MNHNS and CDR2 as SASEGT.

This clone was counted a few times. This chain joins TRBV7-6 and TRBJ2-5; D is ambiguous. Germline V gene data show CDR1 as SGHVS and CDR2 as FNYEAQ. CDR3 size: 11 residues. Trimming removed 8 bases from V and 8 bases from J, with 12 bases in between. The CDR3 here is CASGIKSTQYF. In DNA, the CDR3 is TGTGCCAGCGGAATCAAGAGTACCCAGTACTTC.

This clone was counted a few times. The chain is built from TRBV6-1 and TRBJ1-5, with D possibly matching TRBD1 (5 bases). V was clipped by 2 bases and J by 3 bases, with 11 bases between them. The CDR3 runs 15 residues. The germline V gene has CDR1 MNHNS and CDR2 SASEGT. CDR3 loop: CASSESGLINQPQHF. CDR3 nucleotides: TGTGCCAGCAGTGAATCGGGACTAATCAATCAGCCCCAGCATTTT.

This clone has only a few counts. This sequence joins TRBV29-1 and TRBJ2-3; 9 positions match TRBD1. From germline, CDR1 is SQVTM and CDR2 ANQGSEA. V dropped 2 bases and J dropped 4; count of bases not matched to a gene: 7. This CDR3 is 15 amino acids long. Written as DNA, the CDR3 is TGCAGCGTTGAACCTTCGGGACAGGGCCCAGATACGCAGTATTTT. Translation gives CSVEPSGQGPDTQYF.

The chain links TRBV29-1 to TRBJ1-6, with 9 bases identical to TRBD1. The J segment lost 8 bases and the V segment lost 6 bases, leaving 5 bases of the junction unmatched. The CDR3 loop spans 13 amino acids. Germline CDR1 and CDR2: SQVTM and ANQGSEA. The CDR3 here is CSVGQGLDSPLHF. CDR3 nucleotide sequence: TGCAGCGTGGGACAGGGCTTGGATTCACCCCTCCACTTT.

The chain is built from TRBV4-2 and TRBJ2-3; D possibly corresponds to TRBD2 (7 bases). With 1 base removed from V and 5 bases from J, the gap between germline ends came to 16 bases. The germline CDR1 and CDR2 sequences are LGHNA and YNFKEQ. This CDR3 spans 16 amino acids. The CDR3 sequence: CASSQAEGGLIDTQYF. CDR3 nucleotides: TGTGCCAGCAGCCAAGCAGAGGGGGGGCTGATAGATACGCAGTATTTT.